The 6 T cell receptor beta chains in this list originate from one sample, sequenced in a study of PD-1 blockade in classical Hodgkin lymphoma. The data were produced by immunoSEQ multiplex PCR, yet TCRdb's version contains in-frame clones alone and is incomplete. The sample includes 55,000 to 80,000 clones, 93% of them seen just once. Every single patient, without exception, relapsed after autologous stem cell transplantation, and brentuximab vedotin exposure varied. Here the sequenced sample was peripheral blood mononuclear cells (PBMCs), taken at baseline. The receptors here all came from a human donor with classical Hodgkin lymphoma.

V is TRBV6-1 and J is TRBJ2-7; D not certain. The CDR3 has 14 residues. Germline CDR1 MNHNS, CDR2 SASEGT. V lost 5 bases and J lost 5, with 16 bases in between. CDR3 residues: CASSSSGGFDEQYF. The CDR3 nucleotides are TGTGCCAGCAGTTCATCTGGTGGATTCGACGAGCAGTACTTC.

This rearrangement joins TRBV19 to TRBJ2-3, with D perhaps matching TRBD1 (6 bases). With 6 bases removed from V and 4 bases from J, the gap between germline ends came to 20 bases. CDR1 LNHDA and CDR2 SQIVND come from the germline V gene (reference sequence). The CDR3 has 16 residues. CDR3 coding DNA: TGTGCCAGTAGCCCAAAACAGGGTGGAGCGGCAGATACGCAGTATTTT. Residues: CASSPKQGGAADTQYF. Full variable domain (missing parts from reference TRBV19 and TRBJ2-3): DGGITQSPKYLFRKEGQNVTLSCEQNLNHDAMYWYRQDPGQGLRLIYYSQIVNDFQKGDIAEGYSVSREKKESFPLTVTSAQKNPTAFYLCASSPKQGGAADTQYFGPGTRLTVL.

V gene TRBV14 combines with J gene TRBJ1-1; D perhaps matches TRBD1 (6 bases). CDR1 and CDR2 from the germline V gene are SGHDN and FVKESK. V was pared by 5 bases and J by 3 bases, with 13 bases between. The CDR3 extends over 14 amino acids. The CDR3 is CASSEQGTYTEAFF. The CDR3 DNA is TGTGCCAGCAGCGAACAGGGTACCTACACTGAAGCTTTCTTT.

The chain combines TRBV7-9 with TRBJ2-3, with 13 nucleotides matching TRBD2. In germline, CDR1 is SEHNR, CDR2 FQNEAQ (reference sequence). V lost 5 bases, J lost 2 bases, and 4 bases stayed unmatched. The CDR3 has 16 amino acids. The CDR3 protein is CASSLGLAGDTDTQYF. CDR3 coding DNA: TGTGCCAGCAGCCTCGGACTAGCGGGGGACACAGATACGCAGTATTTT.

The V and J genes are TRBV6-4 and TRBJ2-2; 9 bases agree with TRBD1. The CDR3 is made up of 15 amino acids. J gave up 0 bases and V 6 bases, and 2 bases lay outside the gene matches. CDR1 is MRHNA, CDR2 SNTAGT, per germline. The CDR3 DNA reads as TGTGCCAGCAGAGGACAGGGGCCGAACACCGGGGAGCTGTTTTTT. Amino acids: CASRGQGPNTGELFF.

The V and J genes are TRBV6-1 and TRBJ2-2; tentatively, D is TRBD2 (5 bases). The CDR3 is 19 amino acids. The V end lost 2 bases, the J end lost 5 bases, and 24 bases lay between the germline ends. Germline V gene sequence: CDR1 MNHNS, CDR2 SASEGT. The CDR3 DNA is TGTGCCAGCAGTGAAAGACCTCGAGGGTATAGTAGCGAGACCGGGGAGCTGTTTTTT. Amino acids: CASSERPRGYSSETGELFF.